The rows below give T cell receptor beta chains drawn from one sample of a study of tumor and adjacent non-tumor tissue in lung cancer. TCRdb called the multiplex PCR reads again in MiXCR, with one record for every CDR3 protein. The sample consists of roughly 67,000 distinct CDR3 sequences, approximately 63% of them appearing once. Source material: lung tumor tissue. The receptors were sampled from a man over 45 with non-small cell lung cancer. Both conserved end residues are part of each CDR3. The order of the fields is V gene, D gene, CDR3 length, J gene, clone size, CDR3 protein, CDR3 DNA. A D gene is named only where the DNA matches it firmly. A clone size is listed for some rows: how often the clone was seen (once, few, many), or a class if it is expanded.

>TRBV28|TRBD2|13|TRBJ2-3|many
CASVPSGTDTQYF
TGTGCCAGCGTCCCTAGCGGGACAGATACGCAGTATTTT
>TRBV19|.|13|TRBJ2-7|few
CASSQQGSYEQYF
TGTGCCAGTAGTCAACAGGGTTCCTACGAGCAGTACTTC
>TRBV6-2/TRBV6-3|.|14|TRBJ1-2|.
CASRGEKASYLYTF
TGTGCCAGCAGAGGGGAAAAGGCGTCCTATCTCTACACCTTC
>TRBV2|.|14|TRBJ1-5|.
CASTLDSLNQPQHF
TGTGCCAGCACCTTAGACAGCCTCAATCAGCCCCAGCATTTT
>TRBV7-9|.|16|TRBJ2-3|.
CASSLSNGKVTDTQYF
TGTGCAAGCAGCTTATCCAACGGGAAGGTTACAGATACGCAGTATTTT
>TRBV7-8|.|14|TRBJ2-5|.
CTSRPGAHGETQYF
TGTACCAGCAGACCAGGGGCACACGGAGAGACCCAGTACTTC
>TRBV5-6|.|15|TRBJ1-3|.
CANSLRGEAGNTIYF
TGTGCCAACAGCTTGCGGGGCGAAGCTGGAAACACCATATATTTT
>TRBV29-1|TRBD2|12|TRBJ2-4|many
CSVEGAGGTQYF
TGCAGCGTTGAGGGGGCGGGAGGGACTCAGTACTTC
>TRBV5-5|TRBD1|17|TRBJ1-5|.
CASSLARTGGFNQPQHF
TGTGCCAGCAGCTTGGCCAGAACAGGGGGATTCAATCAGCCCCAGCATTTT
>TRBV2|.|12|TRBJ2-2|.
CASSATGLKLFF
TGTGCCAGCAGCGCAACCGGATTAAAGCTGTTTTTT
>TRBV11-2|.|16|TRBJ1-6|.
CAGSFPGHNYNSLLHF
TGTGCCGGCAGCTTCCCGGGACACAACTATAATTCACTCCTCCACTTT
>TRBV11-3|.|13|TRBJ2-1|large
CASSASYRDEQFF
TGTGCCAGCAGCGCTAGCTACAGGGATGAGCAGTTCTTC
>TRBV10-3|.|14|TRBJ2-3|once
CAISVSLVADTQYF
TGTGCCATCAGTGTAAGCTTAGTTGCAGATACGCAGTATTTT
>TRBV6-5|.|15|TRBJ1-6|.
CASSYFDGPNSPLPF
TGTGCCAGCAGTTACTTCGACGGGCCGAATTCACCCCTCCCATTT
>TRBV15|TRBD2|16|TRBJ2-1|.
CATSRDSSGGFDEQFF
TGTGCCACCAGCAGAGATTCTAGCGGGGGGTTTGATGAGCAGTTCTTC
>TRBV7-9|TRBD2|16|TRBJ2-3|few
CASSLAAGGRADTQYF
TGTGCCAGCAGCTTAGCAGCGGGAGGTCGGGCAGATACGCAGTATTTT
>TRBV7-9|TRBD2|18|TRBJ2-6|.
CDSSWGLAGPSGANVLTF
TGTGACAGCAGCTGGGGACTAGCGGGACCTTCTGGGGCCAACGTCCTGACTTTC
>TRBV5-1|TRBD2|15|TRBJ2-1|many
CASSGWASGSNEQFF
TGCGCCAGCAGCGGTTGGGCTAGCGGGAGTAATGAGCAGTTCTTC
>TRBV10-3|.|13|TRBJ2-7|once
CGTEVINSYEQYF
TGTGGCACCGAGGTCATTAACTCCTACGAGCAGTACTTC
>TRBV11-2|.|14|TRBJ2-7|.
CGSSLEVFTYEQYF
TGTGGCAGCAGCTTAGAGGTCTTCACCTATGAGCAGTACTTC
>TRBV28|.|14|TRBJ2-7|.
CACSGTWPPYEQYF
TGTGCCTGCAGTGGCACATGGCCTCCCTACGAGCAGTACTTC
>TRBV20-1|.|16|TRBJ2-6|.
CSAVGPIRTGANVLTF
TGCAGTGCTGTGGGACCGATCAGGACCGGGGCCAACGTCCTGACTTTC
>TRBV30|TRBD1|16|TRBJ2-2|few
CASTRRDRANTGELFF
TGTGCCTCAACCCGCCGTGACAGGGCGAACACCGGGGAGCTGTTTTTT
>TRBV7-2|.|8|TRBJ2-1|many
CASSLKFF
TGTGCCAGCAGCCTCAAGTTCTTC
>TRBV7-8|.|13|TRBJ2-4|many
CASSLVRWDIQYF
TGTGCCAGCAGCTTAGTTCGTTGGGACATTCAGTACTTC
>TRBV29-1|.|17|TRBJ2-7|.
CSVDKGGATGLSYEQYF
TGCAGCGTTGATAAGGGGGGGGCGACAGGCCTCTCCTATGAGCAGTACTTC
>TRBV12-3/TRBV12-4|.|14|TRBJ1-1|.
CGSSVTGSDTEAFF
TGTGGCAGCAGTGTAACAGGGAGCGACACTGAAGCTTTCTTT
>TRBV29-1|.|11|TRBJ1-2|many
CSGGEVGGYTF
TGCAGCGGCGGGGAAGTTGGGGGCTACACCTTC
>TRBV6-2/TRBV6-3|.|14|TRBJ1-2|.
CDSRGEKASYGYTF
TGTGATAGCAGAGGGGAAAAGGCGTCCTATGGCTACACCTTC
>TRBV6-5|TRBD1|14|TRBJ2-2|medium-sized
CASRRQGETGELFF
TGTGCCAGCCGGAGACAGGGCGAGACCGGGGAGCTGTTTTTT
>TRBV28|.|15|TRBJ2-7|.
CASSFTGTRGGKQYF
TGTGCCAGCAGTTTTACCGGGACAAGGGGTGGCAAGCAGTACTTC
>TRBV7-9|TRBD2|17|TRBJ2-5|few
CASSPGTSGGSQETQYF
TGTGCCAGCAGCCCCGGGACTAGCGGGGGGTCCCAAGAGACCCAGTACTTC
>TRBV28|.|14|TRBJ2-5|.
CASSLGTEQETQYF
TGTGCCAGCAGTTTAGGGACGGAGCAAGAGACCCAGTACTTC
>TRBV12-3/TRBV12-4|.|13|TRBJ2-6|.
CATLSSGAYVLTF
TGTGCCACCCTAAGTTCTGGGGCCTACGTCCTGACTTTC
>TRBV5-1|.|14|TRBJ2-2|few
CASSLEEGRRELFF
TGCGCCAGCAGCTTGGAGGAGGGGAGAAGGGAGCTGTTTTTT
>TRBV5-4|.|18|TRBJ1-1|.
CASSLDQMGGRMNTEAFF
TGTGCCAGCAGCTTGGATCAAATGGGGGGCCGCATGAACACTGAAGCTTTCTTT
>TRBV11-2|TRBD2|12|TRBJ2-5|.
CASGEIQETQYF
TGCGCCAGCGGGGAGATTCAAGAGACCCAGTACTTC
>TRBV12-3/TRBV12-4|TRBD2|19|TRBJ2-2|many
CASRHRGLAGISWTGELFF
TGTGCCAGCAGGCACAGGGGACTAGCGGGAATAAGTTGGACCGGGGAGCTGTTTTTT
>TRBV6-5|TRBD2|15|TRBJ2-1|many
CASSYSAGVRTEQFF
TGTGCCAGCAGTTACTCGGCGGGAGTTCGTACTGAGCAGTTCTTC
>TRBV29-1|.|17|TRBJ2-2|.
CSVGGSRESVSTGELFF
TGCAGCGTTGGGGGGAGTCGGGAGAGTGTAAGCACCGGCGAGCTGTTTTTT
>TRBV29-1|TRBD1|13|TRBJ1-4|many
CSVSGQANEKLFF
TGCAGCGTTTCCGGACAGGCTAATGAAAAACTGTTTTTT
>TRBV29-1|.|14|TRBJ2-1|.
CSVEDAGRGDELFF
TGCAGCGTTGAAGATGCAGGCCGTGGGGATGAGCTGTTCTTC
>TRBV24-1|.|15|TRBJ2-5|many
CATSDRSRGQETQYF
TGTGCCACCAGTGATCGTTCGAGGGGACAAGAGACCCAGTACTTC
>TRBV30|.|14|TRBJ2-3|few
CAWMKLRGSDTQYF
TGTGCCTGGATGAAGCTCCGGGGATCAGATACGCAGTATTTT
>TRBV7-2|.|13|TRBJ2-3|.
CASSFGTTDTQYF
TGTGCCAGCAGCTTCGGTACCACAGATACGCAGTATTTT
>TRBV4-1|.|16|TRBJ1-5|many
CASSLLFSYSNQPQHF
TGCGCCAGCAGCCTACTATTCAGCTATAGCAATCAGCCCCAGCATTTT
>TRBV25-1|.|13|TRBJ2-7|few
CASSPPGTYEQYF
TGTGCCAGCAGCCCACCGGGGACCTACGAGCAGTACTTC
>TRBV12-3/TRBV12-4|.|16|TRBJ1-4|many
CASSLSGTGPNEKLFF
TGTGCCAGCAGTTTATCCGGGACGGGCCCGAATGAAAAACTGTTTTTT
>TRBV12-3/TRBV12-4|.|14|TRBJ2-3|.
CASSFTWTSDTQYF
TGTGCCAGCAGTTTTACTTGGACATCAGATACGCAGTATTTT
>TRBV12-3/TRBV12-4|.|14|TRBJ2-5|many
CASTPAGVRKTQYF
TGTGCCAGCACACCGGCAGGGGTCAGAAAGACCCAGTACTTC
>TRBV29-1|.|12|TRBJ2-1|.
CSGQEDYNDQFF
TGCAGCGGTCAGGAGGATTACAATGATCAGTTCTTC
>TRBV11-2|TRBD1|14|TRBJ1-5|.
CARSSQGAGQPQHF
TGTGCCAGAAGCTCTCAGGGGGCTGGTCAGCCCCAGCATTTT
>TRBV5-1|.|15|TRBJ2-2|.
CASSLISTHTGELFF
TGCGCCAGCAGCCTGATCAGCACCCACACCGGGGAGCTGTTTTTT
>TRBV2|.|12|TRBJ1-2|.
CASNQGFGGYTF
TGTGCCAGCAACCAGGGTTTTGGCGGCTACACCTTC
>TRBV4-2|TRBD2|20|TRBJ2-1|.
CASSREGSLGTSISYNEQFF
TGTGCCAGCAGCCGAGAGGGCTCATTGGGGACTAGCATCTCCTACAATGAGCAGTTCTTC
>TRBV11-1|.|12|TRBJ1-1|.
CAGSLAGNEAFF
TGTGCCGGCAGCTTAGCAGGGAATGAAGCTTTCTTT
>TRBV11-2|TRBD1|13|TRBJ1-1|.
CASSNRGDTETFF
TGTGCCAGCAGCAACAGGGGTGACACTGAAACTTTCTTT
>TRBV11-2|.|15|TRBJ2-5|.
CPSSSIWGVAGTQYF
TGTCCCAGCAGCTCCATCTGGGGGGTAGCAGGGACCCAGTACTTC
>TRBV5-4|.|18|TRBJ2-6|.
CASSLETREMVGADVLTF
TGTGCCAGCAGCTTGGAAACACGGGAAATGGTTGGGGCCGACGTCCTGACTTTC